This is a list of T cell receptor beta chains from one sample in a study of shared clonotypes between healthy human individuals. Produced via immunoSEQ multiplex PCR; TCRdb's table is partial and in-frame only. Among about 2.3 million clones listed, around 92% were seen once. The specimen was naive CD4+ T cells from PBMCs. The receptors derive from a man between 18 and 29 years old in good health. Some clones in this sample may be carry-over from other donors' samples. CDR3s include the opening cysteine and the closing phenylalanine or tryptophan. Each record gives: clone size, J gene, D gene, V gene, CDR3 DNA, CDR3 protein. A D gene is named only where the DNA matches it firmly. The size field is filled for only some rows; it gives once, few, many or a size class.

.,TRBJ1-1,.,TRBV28,TGTGCCAGCAGTCGGCTTATCGACGCTTTCTTT,CASSRLIDAFF
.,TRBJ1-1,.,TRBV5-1,TGCGCCAGCACGCGACAGAAGAACACTGAAGCTTTCTTT,CASTRQKNTEAFF
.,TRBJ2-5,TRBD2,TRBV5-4,TGTGCCAGCAGCCCTAGCGGGGTTAAAGAGACCCAGTACTTC,CASSPSGVKETQYF
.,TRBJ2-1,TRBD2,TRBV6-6,TGTGCCAGCAGTTACCGGACTAGCCACTCCTACAATGAGCAGTTCTTC,CASSYRTSHSYNEQFF
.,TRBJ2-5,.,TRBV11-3,TGTGCCAGCAGCTATACCAGGGGACGGGAGACCCAGTACTTC,CASSYTRGRETQYF
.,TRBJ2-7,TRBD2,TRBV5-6,TGTGCCAGCACCCTCAGCGGGACTAGCGGCCTAAATTCCTACGAGCAGTACTTC,CASTLSGTSGLNSYEQYF
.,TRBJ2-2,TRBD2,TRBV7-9,TGTGCCAGCAGCCAGCGGGAGTCCAGCGGGGAGCTGTTTTTT,CASSQRESSGELFF
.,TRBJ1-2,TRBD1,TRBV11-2,TGTGCCAGCAACTCCCCCAAGGGACAGGGCCACTATGGCTACACCTTC,CASNSPKGQGHYGYTF
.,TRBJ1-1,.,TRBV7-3,TGTGCCAGCAGCTTGGAGGGTTGGAGCACTGAAGCTTTCTTT,CASSLEGWSTEAFF
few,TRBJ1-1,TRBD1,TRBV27,TGTGCCAGCAGTTTAAGGGCCGTGGCAGGGGGGTGGACTGAAGCTTTCTTT,CASSLRAVAGGWTEAFF
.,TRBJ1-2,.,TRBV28,TGTGCCAGCAAATTTCTGGACAGTTACTATGGCTACACCTTC,CASKFLDSYYGYTF
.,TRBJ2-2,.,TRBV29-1,TGCAGCGTTGATGGCGGGACGAACACCGGGGAGCTGTTTTTT,CSVDGGTNTGELFF
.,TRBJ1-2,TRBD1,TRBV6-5,TGTGCCAGCAGTTACGGGACAGGGGTCGGCTACACCTTC,CASSYGTGVGYTF
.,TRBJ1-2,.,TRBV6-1,TGTGCCAGCAGACCTAGGGGGACAAGGGGCCTTGGCTACACCTTC,CASRPRGTRGLGYTF
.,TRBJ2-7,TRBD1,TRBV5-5,TGTGCCAGCAGCCCCGGGACAGGAGCCTACGAGCAGTACTTC,CASSPGTGAYEQYF
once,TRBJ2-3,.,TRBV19,TGTGCCAGTAGGGTGGCGGATACGCAGTATTTT,CASRVADTQYF
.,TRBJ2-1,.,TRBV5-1,TGCGCCAGCAGCCCGCTCGGGACCCCACCTTTTATCTTC,CASSPLGTPPFIF
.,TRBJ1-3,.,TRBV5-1,TGCGCCAGCAGCTTGGAGAGCCGAAACACCATATATTTT,CASSLESRNTIYF
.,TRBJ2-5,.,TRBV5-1,TGCGCCAGCAGCTTGGCAAAATTAGAGACCCAGTACTTC,CASSLAKLETQYF
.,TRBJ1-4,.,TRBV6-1,TGTGCCAGCAGTGAAGGGGGAAATGAAAAACTGTTTTTT,CASSEGGNEKLFF